This TCR beta chain comes out of a study of cytomegalovirus exposure and HLA in healthy donors (dated by TCRdb to 2016 to 2017). About the investigation overall: An earlier analysis of several hundred of the donors reported about 250 Gb of sequence data and roughly 110 million unique TCR beta sequences from roughly 200 million T cells. Along with the approximately 650-subject first cohort, a separate validation cohort of about 110 different subjects was used. Approximately 310 gigabases of sequencing data and tens of millions of unique TCR sequences were included in an early release covering about 620 HLA-typed donors. The later analysis used no new phenotypic data to find candidate immune exposures, relying instead on TCR beta sequences and their occurrence across donors. In a later genetic analysis, genome-wide SNP genotypes for about three fifths of the roughly 670 donors were used, and that subset was treated as a discovery cohort. HLA typing included class I and class II loci at four-digit resolution. Donor age, sex, ethnicity and CMV serostatus were collected together with the repertoire data. To predict cytomegalovirus infection status, the study combined high-throughput TCR immunosequencing, statistical association of individual TCRs with disease status, and machine learning. Roughly 5 DR-DQ haplotypes were handled as single units for association and clustering because linkage in the cohort was strong. Among several hundred genotyped donors of the cohort, an average of around 220,000 unique TCR beta nucleotide sequences was sequenced per donor, of which about 19% were non-productive. The study profiled the T cell repertoires of fewer than 850 subjects by immunosequencing and related them to cytomegalovirus serostatus. A later analysis re-analyzed previously published TCR beta repertoires from about 600 donors and added high-resolution HLA genotyping to study TCR occurrence patterns. The number of typed donors differed by locus: about 620-640 for A, B, C, DRB1 and DQB1; 522 for DQA1; approximately 600 for DPA1; and some 470 for DPB1. Every discovery cohort repertoire had been produced on one sequencing platform. The study aimed to test whether signatures of past pathogen exposure could be identified by cataloging public T cell receptors. The genetic ancestry cluster associated with self-reported Caucasian donors included approximately 85% of the 300 to 400 genotyped donors. To decide whether each TCR beta V gene segment behaved as functional or pseudogenic, an earlier analysis of some 600 of the donors relied on high-throughput TCR beta sequencing.

The CDR3 has 15 amino acids, counting the end cysteine and phenylalanine. The retained sequence is limited to the CDR3, 45 bases, with the frame set at the first base. V is trimmed back by 4 bases and J by 5 bases, and the junction contains 8 bases that no gene match accounts for. CDR1 and CDR2 were assigned from the germline V gene as SGHAT and FQNNGV. The cohort comprised 666 healthy bone marrow donors. Cohort members were all nominally healthy when sampled, although unrecorded immune exposures were likely present. The donor tested CMV seronegative, placing the donor among the roughly 340 seronegative members of the cohort. A peripheral blood sample was collected from each donor, and TCR beta sequencing was performed on peripheral blood mononuclear cells. The Qiagen DNeasy Blood Extraction Kit was used to extract genomic DNA from the blood cell samples. On the study overall, not on this receptor specifically: Broadly in line with IMGT annotations, most TCR beta V segments showed up in productive rearrangements about 87% or about 30% of the time in an earlier analysis of a few hundred of the donors. According to the authors, the approach could potentially be generalized to other disease states and immunological phenotypes. A later genetic analysis reported fewer N-insertions in productive TCRs among donors in an Asian-associated ancestry cluster than the roughly 650-donor mean. Specific HLA alleles were associated with 15,000 to 20,000 TCR beta sequences at a false discovery rate of 0.05 in a later analysis. Some IMGT-functional V segments, including TRBV6-2 and TRBV6-3, could not be told apart with the 87-base-pair reads, so those segments were excluded. An association between a missense DCLRE1C variant and V-gene and J-gene trimming of TCR beta chains was found in a later genetic analysis and replicated in an independent cohort. Because HLA typing was unavailable for some donors at each locus, only the typed subset was used in association tests. Most CMV-associated TCR beta chains appeared to be HLA-restricted in a later analysis, and the HLA associations seemed to be driven largely by CMV exposure. Three of the identified cytomegalovirus-associated TCR beta chains were confirmed in vitro to be specific for cytomegalovirus antigens. Presence/absence analyses assumed roughly uniform sequencing depth across donors, an assumption that may not hold. In the study, around 150 TCR beta chains were listed as associated with cytomegalovirus. Immune exposure information for the cohort was limited to CMV serostatus. According to a later analysis, TCR association rates differed among HLA loci, with DRB1 alleles showing the most associated TCRs and HLA-C alleles showing the fewest. The classifier was reported to diagnose cytomegalovirus status with high specificity and sensitivity in both the original cohort and the validation cohort. While some public TCRs were present in many individuals, most TCR sequences turned up only very rarely across donors. In a later analysis, HLA-associated TCR beta chains were found to be more clonally expanded and to have lower generation probabilities than equally common non-associated chains. This cohort had only TCR beta chains sequenced, and the lack of alpha or paired-chain data limited which features could be detected. Assigning TCR associations to individual alleles was difficult when HLA alleles, especially DR and DQ, strongly co-occurred. In a later analysis, several top co-occurrence clusters were reported to appear linked to parvovirus B19, influenza, CMV and Epstein-Barr virus. The earlier analysis of approximately 540 of the donors excluded roughly 17 rarely observed V segments, including chromosome 9 orphons, because counts were too low. A further reported finding was that TCR beta sequences accurately predicted the HLA-A and HLA-B alleles for most subjects in the first cohort. A cluster of highly shared sequence variants was judged likely to represent a technical artifact of the sequencing pipeline. Linkage disequilibrium might explain the correlated functional status among segregating V segments, but an unknown experimental factor could not be excluded.

A note on this clone: Its target antigen remains unknown. Base qualities are missing; no much larger clone stands one base away.

The method behind the library was the immunoSEQ multiplex PCR assay. The multiplex PCR relied on a mix of 60 forward primers for TCR Vbeta segments and 13 reverse primers for TCR Jbeta segments. Amplification of the CDR3 region of rearranged TCR beta genes was performed with a multiplex PCR assay on genomic DNA. Amplified TCR beta libraries were sequenced as 87-base-pair reads on the Illumina HiSeq System. The authors processed their data as follows. A later analysis tallied around 82 million unique TCR beta chains across the roughly 610 repertoires, and some 10 million of those chains were shared by two or more donors. Raw reads were error-corrected and collapsed into unique sequences with a nearest-neighbor algorithm that merged closely related sequences to remove PCR and sequencing errors. CDR3 sequences were aligned to IMGT reference sequences to assign V, D and J gene segments. Each retained sequence needed at least a six-nucleotide match to both a V gene segment and a J gene segment. A rearrangement was called productive if the CDR3 had no stop codons and remained in frame with V and J, and every other rearrangement was called non-productive. Following IMGT convention, CDR3 was defined as the stretch from the second conserved V-encoded cysteine to the conserved J-encoded phenylalanine. Sequences without an unambiguous match to a single V gene segment were excluded from the earlier analysis of 500 to 700 of the donors. An earlier analysis of under 750 of the donors called V segments functional above 56.7% productive rearrangements and segregating when the between-donor standard deviation exceeded 5%. To diagnose cytomegalovirus status from the catalog of TCR beta chain sequences, a statistical classification framework was built. In a later analysis, V and J genes were assigned by comparing TCR nucleotide sequences against IMGT/GENE-DB human TR gene sequences. Using the TCRdist pipeline, a later analysis assigned CDR3 sequences along with most-parsimonious VDJ recombination scenarios. In a later analysis, each TCR beta chain was defined by its CDR3 amino acid sequence together with its V-gene family, and reads without a unique V-gene family were excluded. A later analysis removed nearly 600 highly shared, low-generation-probability nucleotide sequences to deal with suspected cross-contamination and a sequencing artifact. In a later analysis, a clonal expansion index for each public chain was calculated from normalized within-repertoire ranks of inferred template counts. In a later analysis, generation probabilities were computed with a VDJ recombination model fitted to out-of-frame rearrangements, and the resulting probabilities were checked against IGoR. A later analysis scored TCR-TCR, TCR-HLA and TCR-CMV co-occurrence with hypergeometric tests, applying a repertoire-size bias correction to TCR pairs. In a later analysis, false discovery rates were estimated by permuting HLA or CMV assignments 20 times. In a later analysis, co-occurring TCRs were grouped with DBSCAN, and TCRdist sequence similarity was added when clustering was performed within HLA-allele-positive subsets. Repertoires with fewer than 30,000 or more than 120,000 public chains were left out of co-occurrence clustering, as were four to six repertoires with anomalous nucleotide sharing. This is the immuneACCESS table as TCRdb keeps it, with only in-frame sequences that have V and J called. A part of the clones is gone; compared with another copy, unresolved V genes explain less than half, and the rest is unexplained. The DNA was the basis for D and trimming; V, J and clone size are from that table. This sample holds approximately 160,000 clones; roughly 79% were observed only once. The ten biggest clones cover 1% of the sample.

The sequence is built from TRBV11-2 and TRBJ2-7; 10 bases in the junction line up with TRBD1. The material sequenced was PBMCs. The sequence came from a middle-aged woman in good health and CMV-seronegative. CDR3 loop: CASSSYRDRGNEQYF. The nucleotide sequence is TGTGCCAGCAGCTCTTACCGGGACAGGGGTAACGAGCAGTACTTC.